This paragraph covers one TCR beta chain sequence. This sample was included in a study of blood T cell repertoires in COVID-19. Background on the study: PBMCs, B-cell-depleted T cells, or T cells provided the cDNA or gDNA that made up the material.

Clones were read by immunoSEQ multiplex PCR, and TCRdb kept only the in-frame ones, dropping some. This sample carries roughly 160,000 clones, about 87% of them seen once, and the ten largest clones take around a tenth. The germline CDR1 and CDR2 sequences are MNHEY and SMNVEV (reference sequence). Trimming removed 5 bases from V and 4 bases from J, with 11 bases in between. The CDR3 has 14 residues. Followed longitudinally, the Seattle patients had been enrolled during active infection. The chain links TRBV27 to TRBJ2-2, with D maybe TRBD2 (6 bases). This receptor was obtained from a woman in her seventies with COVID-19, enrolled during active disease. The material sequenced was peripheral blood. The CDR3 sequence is CASSGRTVTGELFF. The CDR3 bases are TGTGCCAGCAGTGGGAGGACCGTCACCGGGGAGCTGTTTTTT.